These 27 T cell receptor beta chains originate from one sample sequenced in a study of blood T cell repertoires in COVID-19. Clones were read by immunoSEQ multiplex PCR, and TCRdb kept only the in-frame ones, dropping some. The sample lists approximately 670,000 clones, around 90% seen once, with more than 0.25% in the top ten. Sequenced input: peripheral blood. The receptors derive from a woman aged 18-29 years with acute or convalescent COVID-19.

This chain connects TRBV7-8 to TRBJ2-7; a possible D gene is TRBD1 (6 bases). Germline V gene sequence: CDR1 SGHVS, CDR2 FQNEAQ. The V end was cut by 1 base, the J end by 2 bases, with 12 bases between. CDR3 length: 15 amino acids. The CDR3 DNA sequence: TGTGCCAGCAGCTTAGAGGGACACACGCCCTACGAGCAGTACTTC. This sequence encodes CASSLEGHTPYEQYF.

This chain connects TRBV7-9 to TRBJ2-1; D possibly corresponds to TRBD1 (6 bases). The CDR3 spans 12 residues. V lost 7 bases and J 5 bases, leaving 9 bases between the germline ends. Germline CDR1 is SEHNR and CDR2 is FQNEAQ (reference sequence). The CDR3 loop is CASTRTDNEQFF. The DNA of the CDR3 is TGTGCCAGCACCCGGACAGACAATGAGCAGTTCTTC.

The chain carries TRBV28 and TRBJ1-5; D unresolved. CDR3 length: 14 amino acids. The V gene lost 3 bases and the J gene lost 3 bases, with 9 bases spanning the gap. Germline V lookup: CDR1 MDHEN, CDR2 SYDVKM. CDR3 nucleotides: TGTGCCAGCAGTTTGTACAGAGTCAATCAGCCCCAGCATTTT. Protein sequence: CASSLYRVNQPQHF.

The chain recombines TRBV7-2 with TRBJ2-3; 9 bases are a match to TRBD2. Unmatched junction bases numbered 8, after V lost 3 bases and J lost 1 base. Germline assignment: CDR1 SGHTA and CDR2 FQGNSA. This CDR3 has 17 amino acids. The CDR3 loop is CASSLSASGAGTDTQYF. CDR3 bases: TGTGCCAGCAGCTTGTCCGCTAGCGGGGCTGGCACAGATACGCAGTATTTT.

The rearrangement links TRBV7-2 to TRBJ1-1; 11 positions agree with TRBD1. After removal of 4 bases from V and 6 bases from J, the junction contained 4 bases not matched to a gene. Germline V lookup: CDR1 SGHTA, CDR2 FQGNSA. The CDR3 is made up of 14 amino acids. CDR3 residues: CASSSGQGDPEAFF. The CDR3 DNA reads TGTGCCAGCAGCTCGGGACAGGGGGACCCTGAAGCTTTCTTT. Full variable domain (remainder filled in from reference TRBV7-2 and TRBJ1-1): GAGVSQSPSNKVTEKGKDVELRCDPISGHTALYWYRQSLGQGLEFLIYFQGNSAPDKSGLPSDRFSAERTGGSVSTLTIQRTQQEDSAVYLCASSSGQGDPEAFFGQGTRLTVV.

The chain combines TRBV5-1 with TRBJ1-1; D gene ambiguous. The CDR3 is 14 residues long. V shed 4 bases and J shed 2 bases, with 12 bases lying between them. The germline V gene has CDR1 SGHRS and CDR2 YFSETQ. CDR3 in DNA: TGCGCCAGCAGCCGGGGTGATTTCAACACTGAAGCTTTCTTT. This encodes CASSRGDFNTEAFF.

This chain links TRBV10-3 with TRBJ2-3; TRBD1 is a possible D gene (6 bases). V lost 2 bases and J lost 5, with 17 bases in between. Germline V gene sequence: CDR1 ENHRY, CDR2 SYGVKD. CDR3 length: 16 residues. Here the CDR3 DNA reads TGTGCCATCAGTGAGCCCAACAGGGCGCCTGTAGATACGCAGTATTTT. This sequence encodes CAISEPNRAPVDTQYF.

V usage is TRBV7-2 and J usage is TRBJ1-2; no clear D gene. The CDR3 is 13 residues long. V was clipped by 6 bases and J by 4 bases, with 12 bases between them. CDR1 and CDR2 from the germline V gene are SGHTA and FQGNSA. CDR3 protein: CASSLTPSYGYTF. CDR3 DNA sequence: TGTGCCAGCAGTTTGACACCATCCTATGGCTACACCTTC.

This chain joins TRBV5-6 and TRBJ2-3; TRBD2 matches 7 bases. Trimming took 0 bases from V and 2 from J; bases not matched to a gene: 9. The CDR3 loop spans 17 amino acids. Germline V lookup: CDR1 SGHDT, CDR2 YYEEEE. The CDR3 region has the DNA TGTGCCAGCAGCTTGGCCCATTCGGGGGGACTCACAGATACGCAGTATTTT. It translates to CASSLAHSGGLTDTQYF. Full variable domain (missing parts from reference TRBV5-6 and TRBJ2-3): DAGVTQSPTHLIKTRGQQVTLRCSPKSGHDTVSWYQQALGQGPQFIFQYYEEEERQRGNFPDRFSGHQFPNYSSELNVNALLLGDSALYLCASSLAHSGGLTDTQYFGPGTRLTVL.

This clone has only one observation. The chain joins TRBV19 to TRBJ1-2, with D perhaps matching TRBD1 (5 bases). Germline lookup yields CDR1 LNHDA and CDR2 SQIVND (reference sequence). The CDR3 spans 13 residues. V lost 10 bases and J 8 bases, leaving 20 bases between the germline ends. CDR3 residues: CATHRGVLDGYTF. The CDR3 region has the DNA TGTGCCACCCACCGGGGGGTCCTGGACGGCTACACCTTC.

The chain couples TRBV24-1 to TRBJ2-2; 9 bases match TRBD1. V trimming: 3 bases; J trimming: 4 bases; junction bases outside the gene matches: 11. In germline, CDR1 is KGHDR, CDR2 SFDVKD. The length of the CDR3 is 18 residues. CDR3 residues: CATSDTRDRVRPTGELFF. The CDR3 bases are TGTGCCACCAGTGATACTAGGGACAGGGTAAGACCCACCGGGGAGCTGTTTTTT.

The chain employs TRBV25-1 and TRBJ1-1; no definite D call. This CDR3 comprises 13 residues. Trimming stripped 4 bases from V and 0 bases from J, with 6 bases between. Germline V gene data show CDR1 as MGHDK and CDR2 as SYGVNS. The CDR3 DNA reads TGTGCCAGCAGTGCGACTATGAACACTGAAGCTTTCTTT. Amino acids: CASSATMNTEAFF.

The genes are TRBV19 and TRBJ1-1; no reliable D call. Trimming left V 5 bases short and J 3 bases short, with 10 bases between. The CDR3 spans 13 residues. Germline CDR1 reads LNHDA; CDR2 reads SQIVND (reference sequence). DNA for the CDR3: TGTGCCAGTAGTGGGCTGGGTGACACTGAAGCTTTCTTT. It specifies CASSGLGDTEAFF.

This sequence joins TRBV7-9 and TRBJ1-4; no clear D gene. From germline, CDR1 is SEHNR and CDR2 FQNEAQ (reference sequence). This CDR3 is built from 13 residues. Trimming left V 1 base short and J 7 bases short, with 7 bases between. CDR3 in amino acids: CASSLGEAEKLFF. CDR3 bases: TGTGCCAGCAGCTTAGGAGAAGCTGAAAAACTGTTTTTT.

The J gene is TRBJ2-1, the V gene TRBV6-1; the match to TRBD1 covers 9 bases. V was pared by 4 bases and J by 0 bases, with 4 bases of the junction left unmatched. CDR1 is MNHNS, CDR2 SASEGT, per germline. This CDR3 has 16 residues. The CDR3 nucleotides are TGTGCCAGCAGTGGACGACAGGGGGGCTCCTACAATGAGCAGTTCTTC. It is translated as CASSGRQGGSYNEQFF.

The V gene is TRBV5-5, the J gene TRBJ2-1, with a possible D match to TRBD2 (7 bases). Germline V gene lookup returns CDR1 SGHKS and CDR2 YYEKEE (reference sequence). This CDR3 has 15 residues. V was cut by 3 bases and J by 0 bases, with 10 bases left in between. CDR3 in DNA: TGTGCCAGCAGCTGGGAGGGGGGCTCCTACAATGAGCAGTTCTTC. Protein product: CASSWEGGSYNEQFF.

This clone was recorded a few times. V gene TRBV6-1 combines with J gene TRBJ2-7; 7 positions match TRBD1. J lost 2 bases, V lost 2 bases, and 9 bases had no gene match. This CDR3 has 16 residues. Germline CDR1 is MNHNS and CDR2 is SASEGT. The chain's CDR3 is CASSESFGDRAYEQYF. The CDR3, as DNA: TGTGCCAGCAGTGAAAGTTTCGGGGACAGAGCCTACGAGCAGTACTTC.

J is TRBJ1-2 and V is TRBV5-1, with unresolved D. V was cut by 0 bases and J by 3 bases, with 9 bases left in between. CDR1 and CDR2 from the germline V gene are SGHRS and YFSETQ. The CDR3 length is 14 residues. CDR3 region: CASSLDEVHYGYTF. CDR3 sequence (DNA): TGCGCCAGCAGCTTGGATGAGGTGCACTATGGCTACACCTTC.

J is TRBJ1-1 and V is TRBV5-4; D possibly corresponds to TRBD1 (6 bases). CDR3 length equals 16 residues. Germline CDR1 SGHNT, CDR2 YYREEE (reference sequence). The germline V and J ends were trimmed by 3 bases and 0 bases, with 15 bases remaining between them. The CDR3 nucleotides read TGTGCCAGCAGCTGGGGGCAGGGAGGGATGAACACTGAAGCTTTCTTT. It is translated as CASSWGQGGMNTEAFF.

The chain recombines TRBV5-1 with TRBJ2-7; 9 bases match TRBD1. Trimming at V came to 4 bases and at J to 5 bases, leaving 7 bases not matched to a gene. Germline V gene sequence: CDR1 SGHRS, CDR2 YFSETQ. The CDR3 runs to 14 residues. In DNA form, the CDR3 reads TGCGCCAGCAGCCACGGGACAGGGATACACGAGCAGTACTTC. This encodes CASSHGTGIHEQYF. The full variable domain, rest sourced from reference TRBV5-1 and TRBJ2-7, is KAGVTQTPRYLIKTRGQQVTLSCSPISGHRSVSWYQQTPGQGLQFLFEYFSETQRNKGNFPGRFSGRQFSNSRSEMNVSTLELGDSALYLCASSHGTGIHEQYFGPGTRLTVT.

This clone was picked up one time. V usage is TRBV7-8 and J usage is TRBJ1-1, with D perhaps TRBD1 (5 bases). Germline assignment: CDR1 SGHVS and CDR2 FQNEAQ. V shed 7 bases and J shed 4 bases, with 10 bases lying between them. CDR3 size: 12 residues. CDR3 residues: CASNAGGTEAFF. The CDR3, as DNA: TGTGCCAGCAACGCGGGGGGCACTGAAGCTTTCTTT.

The V call is TRBV4-3, the J call TRBJ2-3; 12 positions match TRBD2. This CDR3 spans 17 amino acids. V trimming: 3 bases; J trimming: 2 bases; junction bases outside the gene matches: 6. Per germline, CDR1 LGHNA and CDR2 YSLEER. DNA for the CDR3: TGCGCCAGCAGCCATCCACTAGCGGGGGGACACACAGATACGCAGTATTTT. Its translation is CASSHPLAGGHTDTQYF.

This sequence joins TRBV9 and TRBJ1-1; 9 bases are a match to TRBD1. Germline V gene lookup returns CDR1 SGDLS and CDR2 YYNGEE. V lost 1 base to trimming and J lost 6 bases; unmatched junction nucleotides: 1. This CDR3 has 13 residues. The CDR3 sequence is CASSVRTGAEAFF. The CDR3 nucleotides are TGTGCCAGCAGCGTAAGGACAGGGGCTGAAGCTTTCTTT.

The V gene is TRBV12-3 or TRBV12-4, the J gene TRBJ1-4; tentatively, D is TRBD1 (5 bases). This CDR3 has 13 residues. V was shortened by 2 bases and J by 8 bases, with 9 bases between the two germline ends. The CDR3 region has the DNA TGTGCCAGCAGTTTACAGGGATGGGAAAAACTGTTTTTT. Translation: CASSLQGWEKLFF.

The rearrangement joins TRBV13 to TRBJ1-4; 8 bases fit TRBD1. The CDR3 consists of 15 residues. CDR1 and CDR2 from the germline V gene are PRHDT and FYEKMQ (reference sequence). V was clipped by 5 bases and J by 7 bases; unmatched bases: 9. The DNA for the CDR3 is TGTGCCAGCAGCACCCGGACAGGGTTGACTGAAAAACTGTTTTTT. It yields the protein CASSTRTGLTEKLFF.

The chain has TRBV27 and TRBJ1-2; D call uncertain. In germline, CDR1 is MNHEY, CDR2 SMNVEV (reference sequence). The CDR3 has 16 amino acids. Trimming cost V 6 bases and J 8 bases, with 25 bases left between them. CDR3 sequence reads: CASRYDRVGGGGGYTF. The CDR3 coding sequence is TGTGCCAGCAGATACGACCGAGTGGGAGGAGGAGGCGGCTACACCTTC.

The rearrangement joins TRBV29-1 to TRBJ1-1; 8 bases are shared with TRBD1. The J segment lost 7 bases and the V segment lost 5 bases, leaving 6 bases of the junction unmatched. CDR3 length equals 12 residues. CDR1 and CDR2 from the germline V gene are SQVTM and ANQGSEA. CDR3 region: CSVFQGADEAFF. The CDR3 DNA reads TGCAGCGTTTTTCAGGGGGCCGATGAAGCTTTCTTT. Combining the CDR3 with reference TRBV29-1 and TRBJ1-1 gives the whole variable domain SAVISQKPSRDICQRGTSLTIQCQVDSQVTMMFWYRQQPGQSLTLIATANQGSEATYESGFVIDKFPISRPNLTFSTLTVSNMSPEDSSIYLCSVFQGADEAFFGQGTRLTVV.